This T cell receptor (beta chain) was profiled in a study of shared clonotypes between healthy human individuals. V lost 5 bases and J 2 bases, leaving 10 bases between the germline ends. Germline V gene data show CDR1 as SEHNR and CDR2 as FQNEAQ (reference sequence). The CDR3 is 15 residues long. Whole-study results and caveats: When naive CD4 clonotypes were compared across a few donors, 4% to 6.5% were shared.

CD45RO+ cells joined CCR7-negative CD45RA+ TemRA cells to form CD8 memory. With respect to this clone: Its target is unknown.

Measured with immunoSEQ multiplex PCR; TCRdb has only the in-frame clones, and not every one. This sample has 550,000 to 800,000 clones, with roughly 87% found just once. Sequencing used memory CD8+ T cells from PBMCs. The sample's subset: CD45RO+ cells pooled with CCR7-negative TemRA cells. The chain couples TRBV7-9 to TRBJ2-6, with D perhaps matching TRBD2 (5 bases). The source of this sequence is a man aged 18 to 29 in good health. Some clones in this sample may be carry-over from other donors' samples. CDR3 DNA sequence: TGTGCCAGCAGCCCCCGGGAAACTGGGGCCAACGTCCTGACTTTC. As protein: CASSPRETGANVLTF.